This TCR beta chain was recorded in a study of response to subunit inactivated influenza vaccine. Regarding the study as a whole: Authors proposed each seasonal influenza vaccination draws in few new T cells.

This clonotype has just a few counts. The target antigen is unknown. The CDR3 spans 10 residues. V dropped 3 bases and J dropped 9 bases, with 6 bases sitting between them. Per germline, CDR1 SQVTM and CDR2 ANQGSEA. MiXCR, applied by TCRdb to the RT-PCR reads, yields one record per CDR3 protein. The table records about 800,000 distinct CDR3 sequences, less than 25% of them present only once. This TCR came from a man aged 45-65 years who received an inactivated influenza vaccine. The V call is TRBV29-1, the J call TRBJ2-1, with D uncertain. This specimen was PBMCs from blood, taken 5 to 6 days after vaccination. This CDR3 reads CSVDVSEQFF. Written as DNA, the CDR3 is TGCAGCGTTGATGTTAGTGAGCAGTTCTTC.